Listed below are T cell receptor beta chains from one sample, sequenced in a study of blood T cell repertoires in COVID-19. Measured with immunoSEQ multiplex PCR; TCRdb has only the in-frame clones, and not every one. The table records more than 120,000 clones, approximately 90% of them present only once. The sequenced material came from peripheral blood. Receptors were obtained from a woman between 45 and 60 years old with acute or convalescent COVID-19. CDR3s include the opening cysteine and the closing phenylalanine or tryptophan. D genes are given only for firm matches. Clone size is stated in some rows and not others, as once, few, many or a class when expanded.

j_call clone_size d_call v_call cdr3_aa cdr3_nt
TRBJ2-3 . TRBD2 TRBV5-4 CASSENSGGARVRDTQYF TGTGCCAGCAGCGAGAATAGCGGGGGGGCTAGAGTTAGAGATACGCAGTATTTT
TRBJ2-1 once TRBD2 TRBV10-2 CASSESGTSGILPYNEQFF TGCGCCAGCAGTGAGTCAGGGACTAGCGGGATTCTCCCATACAATGAGCAGTTCTTC
TRBJ2-3 . . TRBV5-6 CASSLATVSDTQYF TGTGCCAGCAGCTTAGCGACAGTATCAGATACGCAGTATTTT
TRBJ2-2 . TRBD2 TRBV4-2 CASSPRLAGAYNTGELFF TGTGCCAGCAGCCCAAGACTAGCGGGGGCCTATAACACCGGGGAGCTGTTTTTT
TRBJ1-5 . TRBD1 TRBV29-1 CSVTGGGNQPQHF TGCAGCGTTACAGGGGGCGGCAATCAGCCCCAGCATTTT
TRBJ2-1 . TRBD1 TRBV9 CASSVGGQAYNEQFF TGTGCCAGCAGTGTTGGGGGACAGGCGTACAATGAGCAGTTCTTC
TRBJ1-2 . . TRBV4-1 CASSQDEGGASYTF TGCGCCAGCAGCCAAGATGAGGGAGGCGCGAGCTACACCTTC
TRBJ1-1 . . TRBV19 CASSIESTGTTEAFF TGTGCCAGTAGTATTGAGTCAACAGGGACCACTGAAGCTTTCTTT
TRBJ2-3 . TRBD1 TRBV5-6 CASSSRTGGSADTQYF TGTGCCAGCAGCTCCCGGACAGGGGGCAGCGCAGATACGCAGTATTTT
TRBJ1-3 . TRBD1 TRBV29-1 CSVGSRGSSGNTIYF TGCAGCGTCGGCTCCAGGGGGTCCTCTGGAAACACCATATATTTT
TRBJ2-3 . TRBD2 TRBV19 CASRLAGGDTQYF TGTGCCAGTAGACTAGCGGGGGGGGATACGCAGTATTTT
TRBJ1-4 . . TRBV12-5 CASGSRDTNLGNEKLFF TGTGCTAGTGGTTCCCGGGACACAAATTTGGGGAATGAAAAACTGTTTTTT
TRBJ2-7 . . TRBV5-1 CASSPPSAAYEQYF TGCGCCAGCAGCCCCCCTAGCGCGGCCTACGAGCAGTACTTC
TRBJ2-1 . TRBD2 TRBV7-6 CASSLGLAGGQEQFF TGTGCCAGCAGCTTAGGATTAGCGGGGGGGCAAGAGCAGTTCTTC
TRBJ1-5 . . TRBV4-1 CASSSGSTQPQHF TGCGCCAGCAGCTCGGGGAGTACTCAGCCCCAGCATTTT